The next 17 T cell receptor beta chains were all read from a single sample in a study of shared clonotypes between healthy human individuals. The assay was immunoSEQ multiplex PCR, and TCRdb's table has in-frame clones only and misses some. The sample yields more than 1 million clones, around 82% seen once. Sequencing was performed on memory CD4+ T cells from PBMCs. Documented subset: CD45RA-negative fraction. These TCRs come from a man aged 18 to 29 in good health. Some clones in this sample may be carry-over from other donors' samples.

This CDR3 reads CASSLRRGTSLPQYF. DNA for the CDR3: TGTGCCAGCAGCTTAAGGAGGGGGACAAGCCTTCCACAGTACTTC. The chain couples TRBV7-2 to TRBJ2-7; D is possibly TRBD1 or TRBD2 (6 bases each). Germline CDR1 and CDR2: SGHTA and FQGNSA. CDR3 length: 15 residues. Trimming took 2 bases from V and 10 from J, leaving 21 bases between them.

The chain links TRBV18 to TRBJ1-2, with TRBD1 as a possible D gene (6 bases). Germline V gene data show CDR1 as KGHSH and CDR2 as LQKENI. The CDR3 has 14 amino acids. V lost 6 bases to trimming and J lost 6 bases, with 17 bases between them. CDR3 DNA: TGTGCCAGCTCTAGACAGGCGTCGCTCGATGGCTACACCTTC. Protein: CASSRQASLDGYTF.

About this clone itself: In the same sample, other DNA sequences code for this CDR3. The rearrangement links TRBV7-9 to TRBJ2-7; no clear D. The CDR3 is made up of 10 amino acids. Germline values: CDR1 SEHNR, CDR2 FQNEAQ (reference sequence). Trimming removed 6 bases at V and 3 bases at J, with 3 bases between. CDR3 amino acids: CASSNYEQYF. The CDR3, as DNA: TGTGCCAGCAGTAACTACGAGCAGTACTTC.

The chain joins TRBV4-3 to TRBJ2-7; TRBD1 might be the D (5 bases). The CDR3 totals 18 residues. Germline V gene lookup returns CDR1 LGHNA and CDR2 YSLEER. V was pared by 0 bases and J by 4 bases, with 22 bases between. The CDR3 region is CASSQDLQGSRKNYEQYF. In DNA form, the CDR3 reads TGCGCCAGCAGCCAAGATCTGCAGGGCTCTCGTAAAAATTACGAGCAGTACTTC.

This chain connects TRBV5-1 to TRBJ1-4; 7 bases are shared with TRBD1. The trim removed 2 bases at V and 4 bases at J, leaving 8 bases unmatched. From germline, CDR1 is SGHRS and CDR2 YFSETQ. The CDR3 sequence is 16 residues long. In nucleotides, the CDR3 is TGCGCCAGCAGCTTTGGAGGGGGCCGGGTTAATGAAAAACTGTTTTTT. It translates to CASSFGGGRVNEKLFF.

Notes on this clone: The identical CDR3 is also encoded by other nucleotide sequences in the sample. The gene calls are TRBV11-3 and TRBJ2-1; D gene uncertain. Trimming removed 6 bases from V and 2 bases from J, with 5 bases in between. The V gene's germline CDR1 is SGHNT and CDR2 YENEEA. The CDR3 consists of 12 residues. The CDR3 DNA is TGTGCCAGCAGTCGCACCTACAATGAGCAGTTCTTC. Protein product: CASSRTYNEQFF.

This clone was recorded only once. This rearrangement joins TRBV5-1 to TRBJ1-2; 10 bases fit TRBD1. The trim removed 0 bases at V and 5 bases at J, leaving 7 bases unmatched. This CDR3 spans 16 amino acids. Germline CDR1 and CDR2: SGHRS and YFSETQ. CDR3 residues: CASSLALTGGGYGYTF. The CDR3, as DNA: TGCGCCAGCAGCTTGGCCTTGACAGGGGGCGGGTATGGCTACACCTTC.

The J gene is TRBJ2-5, the V gene TRBV4-2; 12 bases align to TRBD2. This CDR3 comprises 18 residues. The germline V gene encodes CDR1 LGHNA and CDR2 YNFKEQ. V was clipped by 4 bases and J by 5 bases; unmatched bases: 14. The CDR3 DNA sequence: TGTGCCAGCAGCCCCGGTCTAGCGGGAGGGCCGGCGGCGGAGACCCAGTACTTC. It yields the protein CASSPGLAGGPAAETQYF.

V usage is TRBV28 and J usage is TRBJ2-7, with 7 bases aligning to TRBD1. CDR3 length: 13 amino acids. Germline V CDR1 and CDR2: MDHEN, SYDVKM. The ends lost 8 bases at V and 1 base at J; junction bases unmatched: 5. The CDR3: CASATGVSYEQYF. The CDR3 nucleotides are TGTGCCAGCGCAACAGGGGTGTCCTACGAGCAGTACTTC.

The chain's CDR3 is CASSYEGRNEKLFF. The CDR3 DNA follows: TGCGCCAGCAGCTATGAGGGGCGTAATGAAAAACTGTTTTTT. This chain joins TRBV5-1 and TRBJ1-4; D may be TRBD1 (5 bases). From germline, CDR1 is SGHRS and CDR2 YFSETQ. The V gene lost 3 bases and the J gene lost 4 bases, with 10 bases spanning the gap. This CDR3 has 14 residues.

This sequence joins TRBV5-4 and TRBJ1-1, with 8 bases fitting TRBD1. The CDR3 length is 15 residues. From germline, CDR1 is SGHNT and CDR2 YYREEE (reference sequence). V lost 3 bases to trimming and J lost 6 bases; unmatched junction nucleotides: 10. The CDR3 region has the DNA TGTGCCAGCAGCTCAGGGTCAGGGGGCGCAGCTGAAGCTTTCTTT. This gives the protein CASSSGSGGAAEAFF.

This clone has a single count. This chain joins TRBV9 and TRBJ2-2; D is perhaps TRBD1 (6 bases). The V end was cut by 0 bases, the J end by 5 bases, with 11 bases between. Germline-derived CDR1 and CDR2 are SGDLS and YYNGEE. The CDR3 runs to 15 residues. The CDR3 region is CASSVGRGGTGELFF. In DNA form, the CDR3 reads TGTGCCAGCAGCGTAGGCAGGGGTGGAACCGGGGAGCTGTTTTTT.

This chain links TRBV9 with TRBJ2-2; TRBD2 matches at 12 bases. Unmatched junction bases numbered 17, after V lost 3 bases and J lost 5 bases. The CDR3 has 20 residues. The V gene's germline CDR1 is SGDLS and CDR2 YYNGEE. CDR3 region: CASSARVETSGSVWTGELFF. DNA of the CDR3: TGTGCCAGCAGCGCCAGGGTTGAGACTAGCGGGAGTGTTTGGACCGGGGAGCTGTTTTTT.

This clone was found a few times. The genes are TRBV10-3 and TRBJ2-5; D is unclear. This CDR3 has 11 residues. The germline V gene has CDR1 ENHRY and CDR2 SYGVKD. V was cut by 2 bases and J by 5 bases, with 3 bases left in between. The CDR3, as DNA: TGTGCCATCAGTGAGACGGAGACCCAGTACTTC. Amino acid sequence: CAISETETQYF.

The V call is TRBV28, the J call TRBJ2-7, with TRBD1 matching over 7 bases. The CDR3 spans 17 residues. Germline assignment: CDR1 MDHEN and CDR2 SYDVKM. After removal of 5 bases from V and 4 bases from J, the junction contained 17 bases not matched to a gene. CDR3: CASSPSRLDRVVYEQYF. CDR3 coding DNA: TGTGCCAGCAGTCCATCCCGGCTCGACAGGGTTGTATACGAGCAGTACTTC.

V gene TRBV30 combines with J gene TRBJ2-4; tentatively, D is TRBD2 (5 bases). This CDR3 has 14 residues. V lost 1 base to trimming and J lost 0 bases, with 7 bases between them. Germline CDR1 and CDR2: GTSNPN and SVGIG (reference sequence). CDR3 nucleotides: TGTGCCTGGAGTGCAGGACTAGCCAAAAACATTCAGTACTTC. Encoded protein: CAWSAGLAKNIQYF.

The V call is TRBV5-4, the J call TRBJ2-1; D not certain. V was pared by 1 base and J by 4 bases, with 12 bases between. CDR1 and CDR2 (germline): SGHNT, YYREEE (reference sequence). This CDR3 is built from 15 residues. Written as DNA, the CDR3 is TGTGCCAGCAGCTTGCCCTTTAGCTCGTACAATGAGCAGTTCTTC. Translating gives CASSLPFSSYNEQFF.